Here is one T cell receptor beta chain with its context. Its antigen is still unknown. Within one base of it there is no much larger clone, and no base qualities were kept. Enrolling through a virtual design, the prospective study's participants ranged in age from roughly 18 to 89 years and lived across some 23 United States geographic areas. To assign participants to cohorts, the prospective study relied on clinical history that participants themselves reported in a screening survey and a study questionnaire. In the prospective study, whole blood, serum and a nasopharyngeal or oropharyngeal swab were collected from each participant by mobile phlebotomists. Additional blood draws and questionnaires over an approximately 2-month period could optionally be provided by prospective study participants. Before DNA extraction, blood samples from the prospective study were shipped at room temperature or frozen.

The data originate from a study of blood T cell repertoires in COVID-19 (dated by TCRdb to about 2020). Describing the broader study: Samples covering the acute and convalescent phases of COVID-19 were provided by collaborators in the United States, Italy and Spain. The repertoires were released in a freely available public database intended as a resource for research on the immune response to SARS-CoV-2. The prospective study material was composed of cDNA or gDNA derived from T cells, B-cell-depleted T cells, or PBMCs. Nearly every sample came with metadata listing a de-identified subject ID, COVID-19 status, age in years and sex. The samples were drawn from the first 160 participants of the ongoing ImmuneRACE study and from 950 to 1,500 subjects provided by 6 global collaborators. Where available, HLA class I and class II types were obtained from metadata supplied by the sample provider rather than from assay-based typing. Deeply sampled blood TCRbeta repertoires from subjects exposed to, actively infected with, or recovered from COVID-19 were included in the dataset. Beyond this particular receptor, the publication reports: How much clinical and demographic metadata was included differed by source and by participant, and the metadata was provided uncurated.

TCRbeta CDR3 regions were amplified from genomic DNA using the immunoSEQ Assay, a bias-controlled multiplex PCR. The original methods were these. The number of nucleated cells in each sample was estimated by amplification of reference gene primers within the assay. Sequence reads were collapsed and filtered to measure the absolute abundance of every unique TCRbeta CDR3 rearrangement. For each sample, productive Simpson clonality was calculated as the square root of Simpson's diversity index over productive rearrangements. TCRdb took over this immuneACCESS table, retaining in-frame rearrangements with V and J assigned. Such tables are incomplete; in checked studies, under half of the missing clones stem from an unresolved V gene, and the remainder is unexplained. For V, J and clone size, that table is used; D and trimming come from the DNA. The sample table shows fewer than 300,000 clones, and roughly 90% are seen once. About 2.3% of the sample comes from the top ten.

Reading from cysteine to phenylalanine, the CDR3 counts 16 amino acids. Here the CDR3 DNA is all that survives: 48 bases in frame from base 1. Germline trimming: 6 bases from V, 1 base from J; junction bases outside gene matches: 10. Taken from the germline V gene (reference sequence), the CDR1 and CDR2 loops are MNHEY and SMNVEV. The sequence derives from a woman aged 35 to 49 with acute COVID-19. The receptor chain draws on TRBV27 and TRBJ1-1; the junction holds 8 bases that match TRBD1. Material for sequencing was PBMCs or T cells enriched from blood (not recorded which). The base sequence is TGTGCCAGCAGCACTCAACAGGGGGGAACGAACACTGAAGCTTTCTTT. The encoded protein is CASSTQQGGTNTEAFF.